This T cell receptor (beta chain) was recorded in a study of vaccination and CD4 T cells after COVID-19 (dated by TCRdb to between 2021 and 2024). Study-level background: Convalescent patients had a positive SARS-CoV-2 result on nasal swab PCR, and of these patients, several had mild disease and one had severe disease. The convalescent cohort included six males and four females, with two Hispanic individuals, seven Caucasians, two Asians and one multiracial person. In 10 COVID-19 convalescent patients and several infection-naive healthy vaccine recipients, the spike-specific CD4+ TCR repertoire before mRNA vaccination was compared with the repertoire after mRNA vaccination. The cultures were stimulated with overlapping spike peptide pools from SARS-CoV-2 and from the common cold coronaviruses HCoV-NL63, HCoV-OC43 and HCoV-229E. Each participant got two doses of either the Pfizer-BioNTech BNT162b2 vaccine (n=8) or the Moderna mRNA-1273 vaccine (n=2). Post-COVID blood samples from convalescent patients were collected a median of about 100 days after diagnosis, with a range of roughly 30 to 161 days. Control cultures used a CEFX viral epitope pool as positive control, an HIV-1 Nef peptide pool as negative control, or no peptide. Post-vaccine blood samples were taken a median of around 68 days after the second vaccine dose, with a range of 14 to 241 days.

V and J are trimmed by 3 bases and 6 bases, and the gene matches miss 17 bases of the junction. As encoded in the germline V gene (reference sequence), CDR1 is LNHNV while CDR2 is YYDKDF. Its CDR3 holds 18 amino acids, cysteine through phenylalanine. Only the CDR3 DNA stays, 54 bases, in frame from base 1. Beyond this particular receptor, the publication reports: Of the vaccine-specific clones found in convalescent patients, nearly all (304 of 307) were mono-reactive for SARS-CoV-2 spike instead of being cross-reactive with common cold coronaviruses. Only a relatively small number of convalescent patients were included in the study, and early timepoints following natural infection were not analyzed. Among the post-vaccine SARS-CoV-2-reactive clones in convalescent patients, a median about 89% showed up only after vaccination, which suggests vaccine-specific priming. An increase in the median number of SARS-CoV-2-reactive clonotypes from 21 after infection to some 38 after vaccination was observed, but the change was not found to be significant.

Library construction relied on PCR. DNA from cultured CD4+ T cells was subjected to TCR sequencing with the Oncomine TCR Beta short-read assay at the Johns Hopkins FTIC core. Genomic DNA was extracted from the cultured CD4+ T cells with the QIAamp micro DNA kit. Oncomine TCR Beta libraries from cultured CD4+ T cells were pooled with unique dual indexes and sequenced on an Illumina iSeq 100. On the study's bioinformatics: Non-productive sequences were filtered out, and CDR3s that did not start with C, did not end with F or W, or were shorter than 7 amino acids were discarded. Antigen-specific clonotypes were identified using the MANAFEST web application through comparison of peptide-stimulated wells with reference and other culture wells. Positive clones required FDR below 0.05, an odds ratio above 5, and productive frequency above 0.1% in at least two of three replicate wells. A clonotype counted as cross-reactive if it showed significant expansion both in the SARS-CoV-2 spike wells and in at least one common cold coronavirus spike condition. Levenshtein distances (stringdist) and unrooted phylogenetic trees (ape) in R version 3.6.1 were used to assess CDR3 homology. The raw public data were reprocessed by TCRdb itself: fastp quality trimming at Q25, MiXCR clonotype calling, in-frame beta chains only. Every distinct CDR3 protein forms one entry, paired with its most common genes and DNA. TCRdb, rather than the study authors, made the V and J calls. Across this sample there are about 10,000 distinct CDR3 sequences, with 50% to 70% seen only once. 20% to 25% of the sample belongs to the ten largest clones.

The treatment or condition label for this specimen denotes: approximately 11-day PBMC culture with coronavirus spike peptide pools or control peptides (ViraFEST assay). The ViraFEST assay, used in the study, expanded antigen-specific T cells with peptide pools and then identified the expanded clonotypes through TCR sequencing. The convalescent patients' positive SARS-CoV-2 PCR tests fell between March and December 2020, which was before the Alpha, Beta and Delta variants emerged in the United States. Each well held 2.2 million or so PBMCs cultured with around 10 ug/ml peptide pools in IMDM containing 5% human AB serum and roughly 10 IU/ml IL-2. Half of the culture medium was replaced with fresh IL-2-containing medium on days 3 and 7. CD4+ T cells were isolated after about nine days of culture through negative selection using the EasySep CD4+ T cell isolation kit. Ficoll-Paque Plus gradient centrifugation was used to isolate PBMCs from whole blood, and the isolated PBMCs were then either used fresh or cryopreserved at -140C. In general, triplicate wells were set up for every culture condition.

About this clonotype: It has no known antigen specificity. No clone much larger than this one lies a single base away; base qualities are absent.

The material sequenced was CD4+ T cells from blood, cultured in vitro. The sequence was collected from a human donor who had recovered from COVID-19. This sequence uses TRBV15 and TRBJ2-1; 7 of the junction bases match TRBD2. The DNA reads as follows: TGTGCCACCAGCAGGACACCCGGGGGGACCTCCGAACCCAATGAGCAGTTCTTC. It codes for CATSRTPGGTSEPNEQFF. The full variable domain, completed from the reference TRBV15 and TRBJ2-1 proteins outside the CDR3, reads DAMVIQNPRYQVTQFGKPVTLSCSQTLNHNVMYWYQQKSSQAPKLLFHYYDKDFNNEADTPDNFQSRRPNTSFCFLDIRSPGLGDTAMYLCATSRTPGGTSEPNEQFFGPGTRLTVL.